Sequencing of this T cell receptor (beta chain) was carried out in a study of human T cells and chemical hapten exposure. Study information: Across its approximately 25 weeks, the study gave patients weekly diphenylcyclopropenone doses to the scalp. The study, taken as a whole, reports: TCRs at high frequency, those above 1 in 1000, did not change with DPC sensitization.

Concerning this clonotype: Antigen specificity is unknown.

Germline assignment: CDR1 SSHAT and CDR2 FNYEAQ (reference sequence). The V end lost 7 bases, the J end lost 1 base, and 16 bases lay between the germline ends. The CDR3 covers 16 residues. Time point here: patch test 3, about 24 weeks after DPC sensitization. Regarding treatment: therapeutic diphenylcyclopropenone sensitization with weekly scalp DPC. Unique molecular identifiers were linked by the library to individual cDNA molecules. TCRdb ran MiXCR on the RACE reads and lists one entry per CDR3 protein. This table holds 80,000 to 100,000 distinct CDR3 sequences, approximately 11% found once. This chain uses TRBV7-7 with TRBJ2-2, with a weak D call TRBD1 (6 bases). The sequence derives from a woman in her thirties with alopecia areata. Some clones in this sample may be carry-over from other donors' samples. The sample consisted of whole blood, taken in connection with sensitization to the hapten diphenylcyclopropenone (DPC). CDR3 loop: CASTAYKQGNTGELFF. The CDR3 DNA reads TGTGCCAGCACAGCTTATAAACAGGGGAACACCGGGGAGCTGTTTTTT.